Listed below are T cell receptor beta chains from one sample, sequenced in a study of blood T cell repertoires in COVID-19. TCRdb's copy holds only in-frame clones and misses some; the assay was immunoSEQ multiplex PCR. The sample includes around 43,000 clones, roughly 88% of them seen just once. The sample taken for sequencing was peripheral blood. The receptor source for this set is a woman aged 70 to 79 with acute or convalescent COVID-19. Both conserved end residues are part of each CDR3. The order of the fields is clone size, V gene, CDR3 protein. Only some rows state a clone size, as once, few, many or a class for expanded clones.

>NA|TRBV10-3
CAISEREETTGELFF
>NA|TRBV6-5
CASSYWQDTGELFF
>NA|TRBV13
CASRRDYTDTQYF
>few|TRBV7-9
CASSTGQGQNTGELFF
>NA|TRBV5-1
CASSLTLGDGEQFF
>NA|TRBV24-1
CATSDQGTSGYSSGANVLTF
>NA|TRBV27
CASSLAGTSVNEQFF
>NA|TRBV18
CASSPDSSYGYTF
>NA|TRBV7-2
CASSLVGGSGQPQHF
>NA|TRBV28
CASSDPGGEETQYF
>NA|TRBV18
CASSPQGYSNQPQHF
>NA|TRBV9
CASSVIGGGADTQYF
>NA|TRBV15
CATSNRGYDSPLHF
>NA|TRBV11-2
CASSLDLLNRDRVSEAFF
>NA|TRBV11-3
CASSSQTQAEAFF
>NA|TRBV19
CASSIWGLNNQPQHF
>NA|TRBV28
CASSLRRGRMNTEAFF
>NA|TRBV2
CASSGGGTMEKLFF
>NA|TRBV10-3
CAISETTGRHNEQFF
>NA|TRBV7-9
CASSSDLLYGYTF
>NA|TRBV3-1/TRBV3-2
CASSQAGGLTGELFF
>NA|TRBV5-4
CAASREGETQYF
>few|TRBV3-1/TRBV3-2
CASSPIRTSGGFETQYF
>NA|TRBV6-1
CASSKDRGVGTDTQYF
>NA|TRBV18
CASSPDRVGYTF
>NA|TRBV30
CAWSVGGHLFEQFF
>NA|TRBV14
CASSHETLRPYTEAFF